Listed below are T cell receptor beta chains from one sample, sequenced in a study of cytomegalovirus exposure and HLA in healthy donors. Profiling relied on immunoSEQ multiplex PCR, and the TCRdb table lists in-frame clones only, not all of them. Among some 210,000 clones listed, 70% to 85% were seen once. Sample: PBMCs. The receptor source for this set is a male donor in good health and CMV-seronegative. The CDR3 runs from the conserved cysteine through the conserved F or W. D genes are given only for firm matches. Expanded clones are given a class, and other clones once, few, many or no size at all.

j_call | d_call | clone_size | v_call | cdr3_nt | cdr3_aa
TRBJ2-6 | . | . | TRBV5-6 | TGTGCCAGCAGCTTTTTACAGGCAGGGGGGGCCAACGTCCTGACTTTC | CASSFLQAGGANVLTF
TRBJ1-3 | TRBD1 | . | TRBV18 | TGTGCCAGCTCAGAGGGACAGGCGACCCTCTCTGGAAACACCATATATTTT | CASSEGQATLSGNTIYF
TRBJ1-1 | TRBD1 | . | TRBV10-2 | TGCGCCAGCAGTGAGTTCCCCCAGGGGGCTGGTGCCGAGGAAGCTTTCTTT | CASSEFPQGAGAEEAFF
TRBJ2-1 | TRBD2 | once | TRBV6-1 | TGTGCCAGCAGTGCCTTAGCGGGAGGGGAGTACAATGAGCAGTTCTTC | CASSALAGGEYNEQFF
TRBJ2-2 | . | . | TRBV9 | TGTGCCAGCAGCGTAAGTAGCGGCTACACCGGGGAGCTGTTTTTT | CASSVSSGYTGELFF
TRBJ1-4 | TRBD1 | few | TRBV2 | TGTGCCAGCAGTGAGATGACAGGGCTAAATGAAAAACTGTTTTTT | CASSEMTGLNEKLFF
TRBJ1-1 | . | . | TRBV5-8 | TGTGCCAGCAGCTTGGGAGGGAACAGCCTGAACACTGAAGCTTTCTTT | CASSLGGNSLNTEAFF
TRBJ2-7 | . | . | TRBV11-2 | TGTGCCAGCAGCTTAGGTGGGAGCTCCTACGAGCAGTACTTC | CASSLGGSSYEQYF
TRBJ1-5 | . | . | TRBV4-2 | TGTGCCAGCAGCCAAGAAGATAGGCGGTACTATAGCAATCAGCCCCAGCATTTT | CASSQEDRRYYSNQPQHF
TRBJ1-5 | TRBD1 | . | TRBV6-5 | TGTGCCAGCAGTGCCAGACAGGGCTACAATCAGCCCCAGCATTTT | CASSARQGYNQPQHF
TRBJ2-1 | . | . | TRBV15 | TGTGCCACCAGCGGGGAGGGGGATGAGCAGTTCTTC | CATSGEGDEQFF
TRBJ1-2 | . | few | TRBV28 | TGTGCCAGCTCCCGCGTGCCAGACAGCTACTATGGCTACACCTTC | CASSRVPDSYYGYTF
TRBJ2-2 | . | . | TRBV14 | TGTGCCAGCAGCACCCTACTCTTCACCGGGGAGCTGTTTTTT | CASSTLLFTGELFF
TRBJ1-2 | . | once | TRBV6-5 | TGTGCCAGCAGCAAACGGGGAGGGGGCTACACCTTC | CASSKRGGGYTF
TRBJ2-2 | . | . | TRBV7-9 | TGTGCCAGCAGCCGCGACCGTTCTGGAGGGACCGGGGAGCTGTTTTTT | CASSRDRSGGTGELFF
TRBJ2-5 | TRBD1 | . | TRBV7-6 | TGTGCCAGCAGCTTAGAGCCAGACAGGGGGGAGACCCAGTACTTC | CASSLEPDRGETQYF
TRBJ1-5 | . | . | TRBV6-1 | TGTGCCAGCAGTGCGGAGGGGACGGGTCAGCCCCAGCATTTT | CASSAEGTGQPQHF
TRBJ2-2 | . | . | TRBV2 | TGTGCCAGCAGTGCGGAACAGGGGAACACCGGGGAGCTGTTTTTT | CASSAEQGNTGELFF
TRBJ2-1 | . | few | TRBV2 | TGTGCCAGCAGTATCAGGGTGAACAATGAGCAGTTCTTC | CASSIRVNNEQFF